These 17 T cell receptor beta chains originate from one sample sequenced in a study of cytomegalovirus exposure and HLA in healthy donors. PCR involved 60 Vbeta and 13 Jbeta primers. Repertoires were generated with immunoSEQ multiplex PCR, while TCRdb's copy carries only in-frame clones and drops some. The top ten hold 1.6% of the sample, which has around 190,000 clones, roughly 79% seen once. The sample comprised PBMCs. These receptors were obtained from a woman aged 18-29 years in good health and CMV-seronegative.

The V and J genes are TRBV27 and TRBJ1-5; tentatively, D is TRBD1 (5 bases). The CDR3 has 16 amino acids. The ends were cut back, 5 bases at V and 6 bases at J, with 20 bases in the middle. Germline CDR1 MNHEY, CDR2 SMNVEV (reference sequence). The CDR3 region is CASSPSTAKWGQPQHF. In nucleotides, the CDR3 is TGTGCCAGCAGTCCCTCGACAGCCAAATGGGGTCAGCCCCAGCATTTT.

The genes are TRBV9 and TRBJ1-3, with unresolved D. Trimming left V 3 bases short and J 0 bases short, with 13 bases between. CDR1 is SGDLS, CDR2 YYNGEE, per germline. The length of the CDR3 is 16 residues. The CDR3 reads CASSGRTVSSGNTIYF. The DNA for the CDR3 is TGTGCCAGCAGCGGGAGGACGGTCAGCTCTGGAAACACCATATATTTT. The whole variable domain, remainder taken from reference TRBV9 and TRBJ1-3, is DSGVTQTPKHLITATGQRVTLRCSPRSGDLSVYWYQQSLDQGLQFLIQYYNGEERAKGNILERFSAQQFPDLHSELNLSSLELGDSALYFCASSGRTVSSGNTIYFGEGSWLTVV.

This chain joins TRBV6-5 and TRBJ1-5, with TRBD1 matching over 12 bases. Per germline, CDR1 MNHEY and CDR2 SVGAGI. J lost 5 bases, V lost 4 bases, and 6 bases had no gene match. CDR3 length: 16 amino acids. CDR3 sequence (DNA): TGTGCCAGCAGTTCCGGGACAGGGGGCGGGGATCAGCCCCAGCATTTT. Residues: CASSSGTGGGDQPQHF.

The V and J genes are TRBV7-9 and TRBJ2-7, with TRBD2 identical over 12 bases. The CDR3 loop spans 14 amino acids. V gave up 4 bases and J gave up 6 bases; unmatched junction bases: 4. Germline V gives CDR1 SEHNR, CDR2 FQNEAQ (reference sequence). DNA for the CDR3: TGTGCCAGCAGCTCGCCTAGCGGGAGGGCCGAGCAGTACTTC. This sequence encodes CASSSPSGRAEQYF. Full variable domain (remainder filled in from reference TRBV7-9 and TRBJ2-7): DTGVSQNPRHKITKRGQNVTFRCDPISEHNRLYWYRQTLGQGPEFLTYFQNEAQLEKSRLLSDRFSAERPKGSFSTLEIQRTEQGDSAMYLCASSSPSGRAEQYFGPGTRLTVT.

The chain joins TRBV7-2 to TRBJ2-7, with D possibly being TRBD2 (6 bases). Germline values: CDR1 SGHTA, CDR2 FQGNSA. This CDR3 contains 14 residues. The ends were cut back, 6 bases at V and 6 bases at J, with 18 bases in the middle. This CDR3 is CASSGTRDRGEQYF. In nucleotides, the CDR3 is TGTGCCAGCAGTGGGACTCGGGACCGGGGCGAGCAGTACTTC.

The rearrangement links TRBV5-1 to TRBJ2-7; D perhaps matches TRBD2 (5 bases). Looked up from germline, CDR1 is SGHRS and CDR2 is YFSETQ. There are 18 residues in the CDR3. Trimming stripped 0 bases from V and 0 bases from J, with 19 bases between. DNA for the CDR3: TGCGCCAGCAGCTTGGCCGGTAATAGCGCTATAAGCTCCTACGAGCAGTACTTC. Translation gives CASSLAGNSAISSYEQYF.

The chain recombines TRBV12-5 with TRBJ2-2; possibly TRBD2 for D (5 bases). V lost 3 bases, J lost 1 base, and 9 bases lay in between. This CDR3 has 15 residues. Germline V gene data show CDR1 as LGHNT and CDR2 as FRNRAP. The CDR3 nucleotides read TGTGCTAGTGGTTTAAGAGCGGTGAACACCGGGGAGCTGTTTTTT. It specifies CASGLRAVNTGELFF.

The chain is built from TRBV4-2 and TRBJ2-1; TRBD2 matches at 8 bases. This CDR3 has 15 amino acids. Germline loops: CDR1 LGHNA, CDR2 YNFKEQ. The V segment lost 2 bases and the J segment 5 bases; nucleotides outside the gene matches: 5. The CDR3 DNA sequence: TGTGCCAGCAGCCAATCACTAGCGGAAGACAATGAGCAGTTCTTC. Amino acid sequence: CASSQSLAEDNEQFF.

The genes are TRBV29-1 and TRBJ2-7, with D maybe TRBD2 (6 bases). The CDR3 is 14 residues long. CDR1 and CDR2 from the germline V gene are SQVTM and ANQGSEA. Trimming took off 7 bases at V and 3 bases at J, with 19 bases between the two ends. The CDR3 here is CSANSPGGVYEQYF. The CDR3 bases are TGCAGCGCGAATTCACCTGGAGGGGTCTACGAGCAGTACTTC.

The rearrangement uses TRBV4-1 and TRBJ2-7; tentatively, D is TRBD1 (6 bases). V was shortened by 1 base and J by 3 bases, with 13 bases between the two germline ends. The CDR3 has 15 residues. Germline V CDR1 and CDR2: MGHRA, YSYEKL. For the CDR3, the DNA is TGCGCCAGCAGCCAAGCCGGGACACGGGGCTACGAGCAGTACTTC. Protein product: CASSQAGTRGYEQYF.

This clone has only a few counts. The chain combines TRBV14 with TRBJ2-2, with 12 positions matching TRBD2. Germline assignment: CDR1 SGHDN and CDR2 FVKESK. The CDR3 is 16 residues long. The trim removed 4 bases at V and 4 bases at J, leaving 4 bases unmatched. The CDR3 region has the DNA TGTGCCAGCAGCCTCCGACTAGCGGGGGCCACCGGGGAGCTGTTTTTT. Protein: CASSLRLAGATGELFF.

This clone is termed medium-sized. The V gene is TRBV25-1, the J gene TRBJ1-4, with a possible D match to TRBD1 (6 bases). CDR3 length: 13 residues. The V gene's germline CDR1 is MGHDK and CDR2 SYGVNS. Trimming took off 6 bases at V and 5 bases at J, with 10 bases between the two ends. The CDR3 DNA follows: TGTGCCAGCAGGGGGACACCGAATGAAAAACTGTTTTTT. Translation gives CASRGTPNEKLFF.

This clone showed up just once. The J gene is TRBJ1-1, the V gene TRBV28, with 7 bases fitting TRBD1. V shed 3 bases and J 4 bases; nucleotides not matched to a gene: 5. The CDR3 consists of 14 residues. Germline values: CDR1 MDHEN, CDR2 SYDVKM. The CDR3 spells CASSFPGGSTEAFF. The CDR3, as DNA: TGTGCCAGCAGTTTTCCAGGGGGGAGCACTGAAGCTTTCTTT.

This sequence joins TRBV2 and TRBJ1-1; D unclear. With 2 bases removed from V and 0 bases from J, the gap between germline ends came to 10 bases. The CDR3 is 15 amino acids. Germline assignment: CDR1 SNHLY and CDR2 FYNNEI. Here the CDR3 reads CASSEMSGLNTEAFF. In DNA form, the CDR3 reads TGTGCCAGCAGTGAAATGTCAGGCCTGAACACTGAAGCTTTCTTT.

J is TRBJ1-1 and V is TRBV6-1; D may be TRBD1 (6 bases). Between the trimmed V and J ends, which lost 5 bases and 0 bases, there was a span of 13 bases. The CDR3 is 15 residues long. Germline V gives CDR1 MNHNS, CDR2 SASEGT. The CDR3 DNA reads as TGTGCCAGCAGTATATCGGGACACATGAACACTGAAGCTTTCTTT. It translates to CASSISGHMNTEAFF.

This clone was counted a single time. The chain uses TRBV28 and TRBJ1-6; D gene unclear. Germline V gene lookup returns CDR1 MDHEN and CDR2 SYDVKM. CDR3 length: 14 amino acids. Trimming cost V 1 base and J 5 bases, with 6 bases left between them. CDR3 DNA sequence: TGTGCCAGCAGTTTATCGGGAGATAATTCACCCCTCCACTTT. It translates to CASSLSGDNSPLHF.

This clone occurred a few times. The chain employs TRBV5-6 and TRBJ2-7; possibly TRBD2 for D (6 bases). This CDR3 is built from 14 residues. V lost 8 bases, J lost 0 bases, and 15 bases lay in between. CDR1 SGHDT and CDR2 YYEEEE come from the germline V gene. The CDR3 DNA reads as TGTGCCAGTTCGAGTGGGGGGAGCTCCTACGAGCAGTACTTC. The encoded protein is CASSSGGSSYEQYF.